These 27 T cell receptor beta chains were all obtained from the same sample, sequenced in a study of early T cells in non-severe SARS-CoV-2 infection (dated by TCRdb to 2020 to 2022). The method behind the library was 5' RACE. This sample was sequenced with a NextSeq 500. Through fastp at Q25 and MiXCR, TCRdb rebuilt clones from the public reads, retaining in-frame beta chains. Identical CDR3 proteins give one entry, which carries the most common genes and DNA. The sample includes over 55,000 distinct CDR3 sequences, with 8.5% to 9.5% observed a single time. The biggest ten clones account for over 1% of the sample. The sequenced material came from whole blood. All receptors come from an adult who was a healthcare worker with PCR-confirmed SARS-CoV-2 infection or an uninfected control (not recorded which).

There are a few counts of this clonotype. The chain combines TRBV9 with TRBJ1-2; D ambiguous. V lost 3 bases, J lost 7 bases, and 16 bases lay in between. Germline CDR1 SGDLS, CDR2 YYNGEE. The CDR3 runs 14 residues. CDR3 in DNA: TGTGCCAGCAGCGCGAACTCCGCCGATGGTGGCTACACCTTC. Protein product: CASSANSADGGYTF.

This clonotype showed up just a few times. The V call is TRBV7-9, the J call TRBJ1-1, with 7 bases aligning to TRBD1. Trimming took 0 bases from V and 2 from J; bases not matched to a gene: 9. The CDR3 is 17 amino acids. The germline CDR1 and CDR2 sequences are SEHNR and FQNEAQ (reference sequence). The DNA for the CDR3 is TGTGCCAGCAGCTTAGCCATATCCGGGACAGCCAACACTGAAGCTTTCTTT. It yields the protein CASSLAISGTANTEAFF.

The chain carries TRBV18 and TRBJ1-4, with 7 bases identical to TRBD1. This CDR3 is built from 14 residues. J was trimmed by 2 bases and V by 4 bases; bases with no gene match: 1. Germline V gives CDR1 KGHSH, CDR2 LQKENI. The CDR3 nucleotides read TGTGCCAGCTCACAGGGGGCGACTAATGAAAAACTGTTTTTT. Amino acids: CASSQGATNEKLFF.

Many counts were recorded for this clonotype. V gene TRBV29-1 combines with J gene TRBJ2-1; 14 nucleotides match TRBD2. J was trimmed by 9 bases and V by 6 bases; bases with no gene match: 4. Per germline, CDR1 SQVTM and CDR2 ANQGSEA. CDR3 length: 13 residues. The CDR3 region is CSVRTSGGIEQFF. In DNA form, the CDR3 reads TGCAGCGTAAGGACTAGCGGGGGGATTGAGCAGTTCTTC.

This clonotype was observed a handful of times. J is TRBJ2-1 and V is TRBV12-3 or TRBV12-4, with D possibly being TRBD2 (6 bases). With 5 bases removed from V and 0 bases from J, the gap between germline ends came to 20 bases. The CDR3 covers 18 residues. The CDR3 region is CASSGGSLGGSSYNEQFF. CDR3 DNA: TGTGCCAGCAGTGGGGGTTCACTGGGGGGAAGCTCCTACAATGAGCAGTTCTTC.

The V and J genes are TRBV12-3 or TRBV12-4 and TRBJ2-2, with D maybe TRBD2 (5 bases). The CDR3 is 14 residues long. With 5 bases removed from V and 8 bases from J, the gap between germline ends came to 15 bases. The CDR3 here is CASSPQASRGELFF. For the CDR3, the DNA is TGTGCCAGCAGTCCCCAGGCTAGCAGGGGGGAGCTGTTTTTT.

The V and J genes are TRBV11-2 and TRBJ2-1; D unresolved. Per germline, CDR1 SGHAT and CDR2 FQNNGV. V was clipped by 2 bases and J by 0 bases, with 14 bases between them. This CDR3 region has 17 residues. The DNA of the CDR3 is TGTGCCAGCAGCTTATATTTCGCAGATAGCTCCTACAATGAGCAGTTCTTC. Residues: CASSLYFADSSYNEQFF.

This clonotype was detected many times. This chain's CDR3 is CSARSPTGRETQYF. For the CDR3, the DNA is TGCAGTGCTAGATCTCCGACCGGCAGGGAGACCCAGTACTTC. V usage is TRBV20-1 and J usage is TRBJ2-5; no clear D gene. The CDR3 has 14 amino acids. The V end lost 2 bases, the J end lost 5 bases, and 15 bases lay between the germline ends. Germline V lookup: CDR1 DFQATT, CDR2 SNEGSKA (reference sequence).

The chain joins TRBV20-1 to TRBJ2-3; D remains unclear. Trimming removed 3 bases from V and 1 base from J, with 11 bases in between. The length of the CDR3 is 14 residues. The germline gives CDR1 DFQATT, CDR2 SNEGSKA (reference sequence). CDR3 amino acids: CSASERKGTDTQYF. The CDR3 nucleotides read TGCAGTGCTAGTGAGCGTAAGGGCACAGATACGCAGTATTTT.

This clonotype was found a few times. V gene TRBV27 combines with J gene TRBJ2-5; TRBD2 agrees at 9 bases. The germline V gene encodes CDR1 MNHEY and CDR2 SMNVEV (reference sequence). The length of the CDR3 is 14 residues. The ends lost 3 bases at V and 4 bases at J; junction bases unmatched: 3. The CDR3 loop is CASSLSSGVETQYF. The DNA of the CDR3 is TGTGCCAGCAGTTTGTCTAGCGGGGTAGAGACCCAGTACTTC.

This clonotype turned up a few times. This rearrangement joins TRBV10-3 to TRBJ2-7; TRBD2 matches at 8 bases. The CDR3 loop spans 15 amino acids. Germline assignment: CDR1 ENHRY and CDR2 SYGVKD. With 2 bases clipped from V and 1 base from J, the junction kept 4 bases outside the gene matches. CDR3: CAISEGTRSSYEQYV. The CDR3 DNA reads as TGTGCCATCAGTGAGGGGACTAGATCGTCCTACGAGCAGTACGTC.

This clonotype occurred many times. The J gene is TRBJ2-2, the V gene TRBV6-5; D possibly corresponds to TRBD2 (6 bases). V lost 8 bases and J 5 bases, leaving 9 bases between the germline ends. This CDR3 has 12 amino acids. CDR1 is MNHEY, CDR2 SVGAGI, per germline. In DNA, the CDR3 is TGTGCCAGCCGGGCGGGGACCGGGGAGCTGTTTTTT. Translated: CASRAGTGELFF.

This chain uses TRBV19 with TRBJ2-5; 8 nucleotides agree with TRBD1. The V segment lost 6 bases and the J segment 4 bases; nucleotides outside the gene matches: 10. The CDR3 spans 15 residues. Germline V gives CDR1 LNHDA, CDR2 SQIVND (reference sequence). CDR3 sequence reads: CASRMDLDRGETQYF. The CDR3 nucleotides are TGTGCCAGTAGAATGGACCTAGACAGGGGAGAGACCCAGTACTTC.

This clonotype came up many times. The chain couples TRBV12-3 or TRBV12-4 to TRBJ2-1; D ambiguous. This CDR3 is 17 amino acids long. V was trimmed by 3 bases and J by 0 bases, leaving 15 bases between them. This CDR3 reads CASSFSSIAISYNEQFF. The CDR3 DNA reads TGTGCCAGCAGTTTTTCCTCCATAGCAATCTCCTACAATGAGCAGTTCTTC.

The rearrangement links TRBV12-5 to TRBJ2-5; unclear D gene. Trimming pared 1 base from V and 5 bases from J, leaving 14 bases between. Germline V CDR1 and CDR2: LGHNT, FRNRAP. The CDR3 runs to 15 residues. CDR3 sequence reads: CASGLGHSSEETQYF. DNA for the CDR3: TGTGCTAGTGGTTTGGGACACTCTTCGGAGGAGACCCAGTACTTC. Full variable domain (missing parts from reference TRBV12-5 and TRBJ2-5): DARVTQTPRHKVTEMGQEVTMRCQPILGHNTVFWYRQTMMQGLELLAYFRNRAPLDDSGMPKDRFSAEMPDATLATLKIQPSEPRDSAVYFCASGLGHSSEETQYFGPGTRLLVL.

This clonotype was detected ten times or more. The V and J genes are TRBV11-2 and TRBJ2-1; D not resolved. CDR1 and CDR2 (germline): SGHAT, FQNNGV. The CDR3 is made up of 14 amino acids. Trimming shortened V by 3 bases and J by 7 bases, and 13 bases separated the two germline ends. The CDR3 region is CASSFRKSMNEQFF. CDR3 bases: TGTGCCAGCAGCTTCCGGAAAAGTATGAATGAGCAGTTCTTC.

This clonotype was observed a few times. The chain couples TRBV5-6 to TRBJ2-5; no clear D gene. In germline, CDR1 is SGHDT, CDR2 YYEEEE. V was trimmed by 3 bases and J by 4 bases, leaving 4 bases between them. The CDR3 spans 11 residues. CDR3 in amino acids: CASSYTETQYF. DNA of the CDR3: TGTGCCAGCAGCTACACAGAGACCCAGTACTTC.

The chain employs TRBV14 and TRBJ2-7; D gene uncertain. Germline loops: CDR1 SGHDN, CDR2 FVKESK. The CDR3 has 13 amino acids. The germline V and J ends were trimmed by 4 bases and 0 bases, with 7 bases remaining between them. The CDR3 DNA reads TGTGCCAGCAGCCCGGGTCCCTCCTACGAGCAGTACGTC. It yields the protein CASSPGPSYEQYV.

This clonotype turned up a few times. The chain is built from TRBV3-1 and TRBJ2-5, with a possible D match to TRBD2 (6 bases). V was shortened by 1 base and J by 7 bases, with 16 bases between the two germline ends. CDR1 LGHDT and CDR2 YNNKEL come from the germline V gene (reference sequence). CDR3 length: 15 residues. The CDR3 spells CASSQVGGTAGTQYF. CDR3 bases: TGTGCCAGCAGCCAAGTTGGGGGGACCGCGGGGACCCAGTACTTC.

This clonotype was observed at least ten times. The genes are TRBV6-1 and TRBJ2-7; 11 bases line up with TRBD2. The V segment lost 2 bases and the J segment 5 bases; nucleotides outside the gene matches: 11. CDR1 and CDR2 (germline): MNHNS, SASEGT. The CDR3 runs 17 residues. CDR3 loop: CASSETPLAGGPNEQYV. CDR3 coding DNA: TGTGCCAGCAGTGAAACTCCCCTAGCGGGGGGACCCAACGAGCAGTACGTC.

This rearrangement joins TRBV5-1 to TRBJ2-2; 7 nucleotides align to TRBD2. Germline trimming cut 4 bases from V and 4 bases from J; bases unmatched to any gene: 4. Germline V CDR1 and CDR2: SGHRS, YFSETQ. The CDR3 runs 14 residues. The CDR3 bases are TGCGCCAGCAGCCCGGGGACTACCACCGGGGAGCTGTTTTTT. This gives the protein CASSPGTTTGELFF.

This clonotype was recorded a few times. V is TRBV29-1 and J is TRBJ2-6; 7 bases match TRBD1. Germline loops: CDR1 SQVTM, CDR2 ANQGSEA. This CDR3 spans 17 amino acids. The V segment lost 4 bases and the J segment 0 bases; nucleotides outside the gene matches: 9. The CDR3 region has the DNA TGCAGCGTTGCCGACCGGGACAGCCTCTCTGGGGCCAACGTCCTGACTTTC. Translation: CSVADRDSLSGANVLTF. Full variable domain (rest looked up from reference TRBV29-1 and TRBJ2-6): SAVISQKPSRDICQRGTSLTIQCQVDSQVTMMFWYRQQPGQSLTLIATANQGSEATYESGFVIDKFPISRPNLTFSTLTVSNMSPEDSSIYLCSVADRDSLSGANVLTFGAGSRLTVL.

This clonotype was observed many times. The chain is built from TRBV29-1 and TRBJ2-5; D is uncertain. The V end lost 3 bases, the J end lost 1 base, and 6 bases lay between the germline ends. In germline, CDR1 is SQVTM, CDR2 ANQGSEA. The CDR3 contains 12 residues. CDR3 region: CSVDPIQETQYF. The CDR3 nucleotides are TGCAGCGTTGATCCCATCCAAGAGACCCAGTACTTC.

This clonotype appeared a few times. In DNA, the CDR3 is TGTGCCAGCAGCCCGGGGGCTAGCGGGGCAACAGATACGCAGTATTTT. Translation: CASSPGASGATDTQYF. This chain connects TRBV9 to TRBJ2-3, with 9 positions matching TRBD2. The V and J ends lost 4 bases and 3 bases, in that order; junction bases with no gene match: 9. The germline V gene encodes CDR1 SGDLS and CDR2 YYNGEE. The CDR3 loop spans 16 amino acids.

This clonotype was found many times. The DNA for the CDR3 is TGTGCCAGCAGCCTCAACCCAAATACCTACAATGAGCAGTTCTTC. As protein: CASSLNPNTYNEQFF. This chain joins TRBV9 and TRBJ2-1; no definite D call. The CDR3 sequence is 15 residues long. V was trimmed by 4 bases and J by 2 bases, leaving 13 bases between them. Germline V gene lookup returns CDR1 SGDLS and CDR2 YYNGEE.

The chain has TRBV2 and TRBJ2-7; TRBD2 agrees at 12 bases. CDR3 length: 14 residues. V dropped 8 bases and J dropped 2; count of bases not matched to a gene: 4. Germline V gene sequence: CDR1 SNHLY, CDR2 FYNNEI. The CDR3 protein is CASQLAGGPYEQYV. The CDR3 DNA is TGTGCCAGCCAACTAGCGGGGGGACCCTACGAGCAGTACGTC.

This clonotype was counted only a few times. This chain links TRBV19 with TRBJ2-1; TRBD2 is a possible D gene (6 bases). The germline V and J ends were trimmed by 4 bases and 8 bases, with 12 bases remaining between them. Germline loops: CDR1 LNHDA, CDR2 SQIVND (reference sequence). The CDR3 extends over 13 amino acids. CDR3 nucleotide sequence: TGTGCCAGTAGTAAGGAGGGGTTGGATGAGCAGTTCTTC. Translating gives CASSKEGLDEQFF.